The 25 T cell receptor beta chains presented below share a single source sample, sequenced in a study of blood T cell repertoires in COVID-19 (dated by TCRdb to the early 2020s). Library generation was performed with the immunoSEQ multiplex PCR assay. Held by TCRdb, this immuneACCESS table contains in-frame sequences only and omits some clones. Under half of the omission traces to an unresolved V gene where checked; the cause of the rest is unknown. The sample data list about 30,000 clones, and around 86% of these were observed just once. The ten biggest clones cover more than 10% of the sample. The sequenced sample was peripheral blood. These TCRs come from a human donor in a cohort sampled during active COVID-19. The donor label of this sample is uncertain.

The chain uses TRBV2 and TRBJ2-3; maybe TRBD1 (5 bases). Trimming pared 6 bases from V and 2 bases from J, leaving 15 bases between. The CDR3 sequence is 15 residues long. CDR1 and CDR2 from the germline V gene are SNHLY and FYNNEI. DNA for the CDR3: TGTGCCAGCAGGGGGCCCCGGACATACACAGATACGCAGTATTTT. It encodes CASRGPRTYTDTQYF.

A single count supports this clone. This chain links TRBV28 with TRBJ1-1; D is perhaps TRBD1 (6 bases). CDR1 MDHEN and CDR2 SYDVKM come from the germline V gene. V gave up 6 bases and J gave up 1 base, with 18 bases separating them. This CDR3 region has 16 residues. CDR3 sequence (DNA): TGTGCCAGCAGACCCTGGGGGGGCCGAACGAACACTGAAGCTTTCTTT. Amino acid sequence: CASRPWGGRTNTEAFF.

In this sample, this clone is large (0.1 to 1%). J is TRBJ2-3 and V is TRBV5-7; no clear D gene. TRBV5-7 has ORF status, its function being uncertain. The CDR3 totals 14 residues. The ends were cut back, 4 bases at V and 4 bases at J, with 13 bases in the middle. This CDR3 reads CASSPPNGPDTQYF. CDR3 nucleotides: TGTGCCAGCAGCCCGCCTAATGGGCCAGATACGCAGTATTTT.

A few counts support this clone. This chain uses TRBV19 with TRBJ1-1; 8 nucleotides match TRBD1. Germline trimming cut 6 bases from V and 4 bases from J; bases unmatched to any gene: 4. CDR3 length: 13 amino acids. Germline V gene lookup returns CDR1 LNHDA and CDR2 SQIVND (reference sequence). CDR3 nucleotides: TGTGCCAGTAGCAACAGGGGGTTCACTGAAGCTTTCTTT. Translation gives CASSNRGFTEAFF.

This clone was picked up a small number of times. The chain recombines TRBV11-3 with TRBJ2-7, with D maybe TRBD2 (5 bases). Germline CDR1 and CDR2: SGHNT and YENEEA. Trimming left V 5 bases short and J 3 bases short, with 14 bases between. The CDR3 is made up of 14 amino acids. The CDR3: CASSQGGPLYEQYF. In DNA, the CDR3 is TGTGCCAGCAGCCAAGGAGGTCCTCTCTACGAGCAGTACTTC. The complete variable domain, with remaining parts taken from reference TRBV11-3 and TRBJ2-7, reads EAGVVQSPRYKIIEKKQPVAFWCNPISGHNTLYWYLQNLGQGPELLIRYENEEAVDDSQLPKDRFSAERLKGVDSTLKIQPAELGDSAVYLCASSQGGPLYEQYFGPGTRLTVT.

The rearrangement uses TRBV27 and TRBJ1-4; D possibly corresponds to TRBD1 (5 bases). Trimming removed 3 bases at V and 7 bases at J, with 12 bases between. The CDR3 spans 14 residues. Germline values: CDR1 MNHEY, CDR2 SMNVEV (reference sequence). This chain's CDR3 is CASSFGGASEKLFF. The CDR3 bases are TGTGCCAGCAGTTTTGGAGGGGCGAGTGAAAAACTGTTTTTT.

The rearrangement uses TRBV6-5 and TRBJ2-7; D might be TRBD1 (6 bases). Germline CDR1 and CDR2: MNHEY and SVGAGI. The V end lost 4 bases, the J end lost 2 bases, and 12 bases lay between the germline ends. CDR3 length equals 14 residues. The CDR3 region is CASSSYREPYEQYF. CDR3 nucleotides: TGTGCCAGCAGTTCCTACAGGGAGCCCTACGAGCAGTACTTC.

The chain carries TRBV5-6 and TRBJ1-5; the D is unclear. The germline gives CDR1 SGHDT, CDR2 YYEEEE. The length of the CDR3 is 13 residues. Trimming pared 4 bases from V and 7 bases from J, leaving 12 bases between. CDR3 DNA sequence: TGTGCCAGCAGCCGGGCCACGGGACAGCCCCAGCATTTT. Protein: CASSRATGQPQHF.

The rearrangement links TRBV6-5 to TRBJ1-2; tentatively, D is TRBD1 (6 bases). V dropped 4 bases and J dropped 0 bases, with 6 bases sitting between them. Germline loops: CDR1 MNHEY, CDR2 SVGAGI. The CDR3 is made up of 13 amino acids. The CDR3 region is CASSWTANYGYTF. CDR3 coding DNA: TGTGCCAGCAGTTGGACAGCTAACTATGGCTACACCTTC.

This clone was recorded a few times. V and J are TRBV7-3 and TRBJ1-1; D is uncertain. Trimming cost V 0 bases and J 5 bases, with 7 bases left between them. The CDR3 is 13 residues long. Germline CDR1 is SGHTA and CDR2 is FQGTGA. CDR3 protein: CASSLTASTEAFF. In DNA form, the CDR3 reads TGTGCCAGCAGCTTAACCGCTAGTACTGAAGCTTTCTTT.

This clone has a single count. The chain recombines TRBV9 with TRBJ1-2; D uncertain. This CDR3 has 14 amino acids. V dropped 2 bases and J dropped 1 base, with 9 bases sitting between them. Germline CDR1 reads SGDLS; CDR2 reads YYNGEE. The CDR3, as DNA: TGTGCCAGCAGCGTGTCCACAGTTAACTATGGCTACACCTTC. Its translation: CASSVSTVNYGYTF.

The V call is TRBV3-1 (or the pseudogene TRBV3-2), the J call TRBJ2-5, with a possible D match to TRBD2 (5 bases). This CDR3 has 16 amino acids. The V and J ends lost 2 bases and 0 bases respectively, with 13 bases between them. CDR1 is LGHDT and CDR2 is YNNKEL in the germline V gene (reference sequence). For the CDR3, the DNA is TGTGCCAGCAGCCAATTGGCGGGTCGGTACCAAGAGACCCAGTACTTC. Its protein product is CASSQLAGRYQETQYF.

The chain's CDR3 is CASSQDPGAYEQYF. The CDR3 bases are TGTGCCAGCAGCCAAGATCCCGGGGCCTACGAGCAGTACTTC. The V and J genes are TRBV3-1 (or the pseudogene TRBV3-2) and TRBJ2-7; TRBD2 is a possible D gene (5 bases). Trimming stripped 0 bases from V and 2 bases from J, with 8 bases between. The CDR3 has 14 residues. Per germline, CDR1 LGHDT and CDR2 YNNKEL (reference sequence).

The CDR3 reads CASSPGQTHTDTQYF. CDR3 bases: TGTGCCAGCAGCCCGGGACAGACCCACACAGATACGCAGTATTTT. The rearrangement joins TRBV6-4 to TRBJ2-3; TRBD1 aligns across 7 bases. The CDR3 length is 15 residues. Germline loops: CDR1 MRHNA, CDR2 SNTAGT. Trimming removed 6 bases from V and 2 bases from J; junction bases left unmatched: 8.

The chain carries TRBV6-1 and TRBJ2-1, with 13 bases aligning to TRBD2. CDR1 MNHNS and CDR2 SASEGT come from the germline V gene. V shed 2 bases and J 0 bases; nucleotides not matched to a gene: 1. This CDR3 has 17 amino acids. In DNA, the CDR3 is TGTGCCAGCAGTGAACGGACTAGCGGGAGCTCCTACAATGAGCAGTTCTTC. It codes for CASSERTSGSSYNEQFF.

A few counts support this clone. V gene TRBV18 combines with J gene TRBJ1-3; 7 bases are shared with TRBD1. Germline V CDR1 and CDR2: KGHSH, LQKENI. J was trimmed by 7 bases and V by 5 bases; bases with no gene match: 5. The CDR3 runs to 13 residues. In nucleotides, the CDR3 is TGTGCCAGCTCAAGCAGGGGGAAGAACACCATATATTTT. It yields the protein CASSSRGKNTIYF.

The rearrangement links TRBV3-1 (or the pseudogene TRBV3-2) to TRBJ2-3; D remains unclear. The V gene lost 0 bases and the J gene lost 6 bases, with 7 bases spanning the gap. This CDR3 spans 13 amino acids. CDR1 is LGHDT, CDR2 YNNKEL, per germline (reference sequence). The CDR3 sequence is CASSQEYLDTQYF. The CDR3 nucleotides are TGTGCCAGCAGCCAAGAGTATTTGGATACGCAGTATTTT.

This chain links TRBV5-1 with TRBJ1-3; D is undetermined. V was trimmed by 3 bases and J by 8 bases, leaving 15 bases between them. This CDR3 has 14 residues. The germline gives CDR1 SGHRS, CDR2 YFSETQ. The CDR3 loop is CASSSGGFGDTIYF. In nucleotides, the CDR3 is TGCGCCAGCAGCTCCGGAGGTTTCGGGGACACCATATATTTT.

This clone has just a few counts. CDR3 loop: CASSSARLSSTDTQYF. The CDR3 DNA is TGTGCCAGCAGCTCCGCCCGACTGTCTAGCACAGATACGCAGTATTTT. This rearrangement joins TRBV5-4 to TRBJ2-3; D unclear. Trimming pared 3 bases from V and 0 bases from J, leaving 14 bases between. The CDR3 is 16 amino acids. Germline-derived CDR1 and CDR2 are SGHNT and YYREEE (reference sequence).

This chain connects TRBV24-1 to TRBJ2-7; 8 bases are a match to TRBD2. The CDR3 is made up of 16 amino acids. Trimming cost V 4 bases and J 3 bases; bases outside gene matches: 10. From germline, CDR1 is KGHDR and CDR2 SFDVKD. CDR3 sequence reads: CATSELGLVRVYEQYF. CDR3 coding DNA: TGTGCCACCAGTGAACTGGGACTAGTAAGGGTCTACGAGCAGTACTTC.

The rearrangement links TRBV27 to TRBJ2-6; TRBD1 aligns across 7 bases. V trimming: 5 bases; J trimming: 4 bases; junction bases outside the gene matches: 5. From germline, CDR1 is MNHEY and CDR2 SMNVEV (reference sequence). The CDR3 consists of 15 residues. The CDR3 here is CASSKQGQGANVLTF. CDR3 coding DNA: TGTGCCAGCAGTAAACAGGGGCAAGGGGCCAACGTCCTGACTTTC.

The chain combines TRBV18 with TRBJ2-7; TRBD1 agrees at 10 bases. V lost 3 bases and J lost 13; bases outside the gene matches: 12. The CDR3 totals 14 residues. Germline V gene lookup returns CDR1 KGHSH and CDR2 LQKENI. CDR3 sequence (DNA): TGTGCCAGCTCACCCGAGGGACAGGGGTCTCCGAATTACTTC. Encoded protein: CASSPEGQGSPNYF.

Turning to this clone: An end of the junction differs from the germline gene, which may be a read error. The rearrangement joins TRBV10-3 to TRBJ2-3; no firm D call. In germline, CDR1 is ENHRY, CDR2 SYGVKD. This CDR3 has 12 amino acids. For the CDR3, the DNA is TGTGCCATCAGTGAGATTGCTCGAACCCTATTATTT. Protein product: CAISEIARTLLF.

The chain links TRBV5-1 to TRBJ2-1; TRBD1 agrees at 9 bases. The CDR3 spans 14 residues. V lost 0 bases and J lost 8; bases outside the gene matches: 3. CDR1 and CDR2 from the germline V gene are SGHRS and YFSETQ. The CDR3 region has the DNA TGCGCCAGCAGCTTGGAGGGACAGGGCGATGAGCAGTTCTTC. This translates into CASSLEGQGDEQFF.

The J gene is TRBJ2-3, the V gene TRBV30; D gene ambiguous. CDR3 length: 13 residues. Germline CDR1 is GTSNPN and CDR2 is SVGIG (reference sequence). The V gene lost 3 bases and the J gene lost 4 bases, with 11 bases spanning the gap. CDR3 coding DNA: TGTGCCTGGAGCCGAATCACGGCAGATACGCAGTATTTT. Protein: CAWSRITADTQYF. Full variable domain (rest looked up from reference TRBV30 and TRBJ2-3): SQTIHQWPATLVQPVGSPLSLECTVEGTSNPNLYWYRQAAGRGLQLLFYSVGIGQISSEVPQNLSASRPQDRQFILSSKKLLLSDSGFYLCAWSRITADTQYFGPGTRLTVL.